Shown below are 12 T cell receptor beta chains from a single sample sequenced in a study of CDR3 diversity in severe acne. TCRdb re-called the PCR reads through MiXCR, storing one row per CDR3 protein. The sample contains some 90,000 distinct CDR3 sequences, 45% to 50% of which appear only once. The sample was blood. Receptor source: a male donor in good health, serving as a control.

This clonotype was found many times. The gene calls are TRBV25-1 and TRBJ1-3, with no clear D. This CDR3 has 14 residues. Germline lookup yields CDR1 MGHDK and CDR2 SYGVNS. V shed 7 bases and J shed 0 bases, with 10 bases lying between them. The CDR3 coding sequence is TGTGCCAGCACCCAAGGGTACTCTGGAAACACCATATATTTT. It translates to CASTQGYSGNTIYF.

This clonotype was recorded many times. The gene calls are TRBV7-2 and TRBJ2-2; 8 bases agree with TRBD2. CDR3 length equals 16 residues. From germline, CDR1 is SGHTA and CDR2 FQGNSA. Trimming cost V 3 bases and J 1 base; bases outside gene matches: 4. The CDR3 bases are TGTGCCAGCAGCTTCGGCCTAGCGGGGAACACCGGGGAGCTGTTTTTT. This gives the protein CASSFGLAGNTGELFF.

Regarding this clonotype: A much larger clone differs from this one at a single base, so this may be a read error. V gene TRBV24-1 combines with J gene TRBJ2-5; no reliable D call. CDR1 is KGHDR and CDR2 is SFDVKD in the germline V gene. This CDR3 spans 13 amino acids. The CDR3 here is CAASDLQQETQYF. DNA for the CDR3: TGTGCCGCCAGTGATTTACAGCAAGAGACCCAGTACTTC.

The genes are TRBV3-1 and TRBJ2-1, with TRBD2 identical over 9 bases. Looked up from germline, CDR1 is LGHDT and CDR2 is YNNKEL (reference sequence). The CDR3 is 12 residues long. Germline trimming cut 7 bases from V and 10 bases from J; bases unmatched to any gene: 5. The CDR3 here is CASTMTSGEQFF. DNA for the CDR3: TGTGCCAGCACCATGACTAGCGGAGAGCAGTTCTTC.

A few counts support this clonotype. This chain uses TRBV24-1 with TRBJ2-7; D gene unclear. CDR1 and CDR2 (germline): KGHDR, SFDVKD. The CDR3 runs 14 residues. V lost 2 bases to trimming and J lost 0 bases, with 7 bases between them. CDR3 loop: CATSDSRSSYEQYF. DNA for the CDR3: TGTGCCACCAGTGATTCACGGAGCTCCTACGAGCAGTACTTC.

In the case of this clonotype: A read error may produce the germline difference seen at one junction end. CDR3 nucleotides: TGCAGTGCTACACCGGGACAGGGATACAATGAGCAGTTTTTC. This sequence encodes CSATPGQGYNEQFF. This rearrangement joins TRBV20-1 to TRBJ2-1, with 9 nucleotides matching TRBD1. CDR1 is DFQATT and CDR2 is SNEGSKA in the germline V gene (reference sequence). The CDR3 loop spans 14 amino acids.

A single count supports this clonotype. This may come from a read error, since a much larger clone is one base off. The CDR3 sequence is CASSLRQGYEQYF. DNA for the CDR3: TGTGCCAGCAGTTTGAGACAGGGTTACGAGCAGTACTTC. The chain links TRBV6-4 to TRBJ2-7; 7 nucleotides agree with TRBD1. V shed 5 bases, J shed 4 bases, and the junction held 5 bases outside the gene matches. This CDR3 has 13 residues. Germline-derived CDR1 and CDR2 are MRHNA and SNTAGT.

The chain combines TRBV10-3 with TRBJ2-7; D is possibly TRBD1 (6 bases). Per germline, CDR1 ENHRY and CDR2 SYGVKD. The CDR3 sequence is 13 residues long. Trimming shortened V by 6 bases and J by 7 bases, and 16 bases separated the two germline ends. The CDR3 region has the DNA TGTGCCATCAGAGACGGACAGTCCGATGAGCAGTACTTC. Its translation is CAIRDGQSDEQYF.

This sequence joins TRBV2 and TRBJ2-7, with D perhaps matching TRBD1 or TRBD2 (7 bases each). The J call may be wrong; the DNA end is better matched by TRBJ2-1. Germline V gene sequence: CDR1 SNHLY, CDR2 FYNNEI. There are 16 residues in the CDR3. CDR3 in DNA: TGTGCCACCAGCAGGGGGGGGGGGGGAGAGGGCGATGAGCAGTTCTTC. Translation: CATSRGGGGEGDEQFF.

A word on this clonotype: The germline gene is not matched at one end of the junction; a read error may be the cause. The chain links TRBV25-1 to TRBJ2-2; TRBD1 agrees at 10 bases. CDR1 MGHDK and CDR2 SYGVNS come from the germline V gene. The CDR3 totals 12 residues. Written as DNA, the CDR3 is TGTGCCAGCAGTTCTGGACAGGGGGGAGCTGTTTTT. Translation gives CASSSGQGGAVF.

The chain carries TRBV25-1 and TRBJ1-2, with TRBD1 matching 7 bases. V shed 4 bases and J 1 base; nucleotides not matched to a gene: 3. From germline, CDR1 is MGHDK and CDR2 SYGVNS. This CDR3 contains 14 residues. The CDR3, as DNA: TGTGCCAGCAGTGGACAGGGCTATAACTATGGCTACACCTTC. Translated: CASSGQGYNYGYTF.

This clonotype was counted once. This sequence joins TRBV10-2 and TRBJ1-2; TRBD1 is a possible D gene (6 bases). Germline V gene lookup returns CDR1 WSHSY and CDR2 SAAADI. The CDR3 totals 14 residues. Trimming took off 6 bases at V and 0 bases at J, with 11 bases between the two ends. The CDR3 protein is CASSWDTANYGYTF. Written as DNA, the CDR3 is TGCGCCAGCAGCTGGGACACAGCTAACTATGGCTACACCTTC.